This section outlines one T cell receptor (beta chain) sequence together with its context. Those enrolled in Seattle joined during active infection and were followed longitudinally afterward. These data belong to a study of blood T cell repertoires in COVID-19. Study-level information: Material from acute and convalescent COVID-19 was sourced from the United States, Italy and Spain. Sources were T cells, B-cell-depleted T cells, or PBMCs; the material itself was cDNA or gDNA.

How the authors handled the data: Amplification with reference gene primers provided the estimates of nucleated cell counts. The method was immunoSEQ multiplex PCR; TCRdb's version includes in-frame clones alone and lacks a portion of them. Clone size and V and J calls were adopted from that table, with D and trimming inferred from the DNA. In the table there are some 180,000 clones, 81% of which are singletons. The CDR3 runs 13 residues. Trimming removed 10 bases at V and 5 bases at J, with 17 bases between. The clonotype comes from a middle-aged woman with COVID-19, enrolled during active disease. This chain links TRBV12-3 or TRBV12-4 with TRBJ2-5; D is perhaps TRBD1 (6 bases). Sequencing used peripheral blood. Here the CDR3 reads CANGRGGRETQYF. The DNA for the CDR3 is TGTGCCAACGGTCGAGGGGGTAGGGAGACCCAGTACTTC.